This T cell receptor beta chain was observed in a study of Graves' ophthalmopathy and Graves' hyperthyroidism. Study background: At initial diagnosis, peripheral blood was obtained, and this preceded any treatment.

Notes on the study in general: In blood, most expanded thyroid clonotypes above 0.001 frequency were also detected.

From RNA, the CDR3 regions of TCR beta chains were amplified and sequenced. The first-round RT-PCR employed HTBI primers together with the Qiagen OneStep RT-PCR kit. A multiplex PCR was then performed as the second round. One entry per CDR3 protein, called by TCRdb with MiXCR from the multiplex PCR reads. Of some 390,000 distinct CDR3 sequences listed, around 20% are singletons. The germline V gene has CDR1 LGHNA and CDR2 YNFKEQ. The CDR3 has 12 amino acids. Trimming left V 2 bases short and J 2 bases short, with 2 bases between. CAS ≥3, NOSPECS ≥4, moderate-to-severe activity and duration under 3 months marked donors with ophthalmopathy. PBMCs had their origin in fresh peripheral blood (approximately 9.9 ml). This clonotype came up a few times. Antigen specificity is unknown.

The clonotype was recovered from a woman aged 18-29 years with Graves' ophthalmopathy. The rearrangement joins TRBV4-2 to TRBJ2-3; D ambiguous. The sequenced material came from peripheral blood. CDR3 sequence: CASSQTTDTQYF. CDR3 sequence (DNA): TGTGCCAGCAGCCAAACCACAGATACGCAGTATTTT.